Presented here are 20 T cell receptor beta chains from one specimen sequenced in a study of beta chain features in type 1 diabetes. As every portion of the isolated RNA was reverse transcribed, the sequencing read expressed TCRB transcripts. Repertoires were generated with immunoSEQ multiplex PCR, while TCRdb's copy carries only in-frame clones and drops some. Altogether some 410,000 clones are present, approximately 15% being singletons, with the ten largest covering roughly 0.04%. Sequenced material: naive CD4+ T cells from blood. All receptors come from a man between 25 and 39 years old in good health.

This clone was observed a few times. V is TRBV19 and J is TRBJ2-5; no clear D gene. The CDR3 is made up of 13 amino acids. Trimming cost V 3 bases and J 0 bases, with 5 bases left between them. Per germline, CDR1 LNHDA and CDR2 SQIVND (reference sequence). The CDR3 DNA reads TGTGCCAGTAGTATTCGGTACCAAGAGACCCAGTACTTC. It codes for CASSIRYQETQYF.

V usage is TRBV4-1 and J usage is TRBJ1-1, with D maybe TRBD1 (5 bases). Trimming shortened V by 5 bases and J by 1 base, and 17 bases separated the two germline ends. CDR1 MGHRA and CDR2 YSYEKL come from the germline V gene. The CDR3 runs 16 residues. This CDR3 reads CASSKVEMGRNTEAFF. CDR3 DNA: TGCGCCAGCAGCAAAGTCGAAATGGGACGGAACACTGAAGCTTTCTTT.

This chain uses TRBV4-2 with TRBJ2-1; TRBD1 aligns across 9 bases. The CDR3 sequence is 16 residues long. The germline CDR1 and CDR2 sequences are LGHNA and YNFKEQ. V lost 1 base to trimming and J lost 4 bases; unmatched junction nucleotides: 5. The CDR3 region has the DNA TGTGCCAGCAGCCAAGTCGGGACAGGGAATTACAATGAGCAGTTCTTC. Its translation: CASSQVGTGNYNEQFF.

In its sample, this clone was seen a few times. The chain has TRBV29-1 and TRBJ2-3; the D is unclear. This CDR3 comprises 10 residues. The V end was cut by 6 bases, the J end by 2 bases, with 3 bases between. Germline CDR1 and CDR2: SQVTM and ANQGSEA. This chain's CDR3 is CSVHTDTQYF. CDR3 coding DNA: TGCAGCGTCCACACAGATACGCAGTATTTT.

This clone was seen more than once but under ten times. CDR3 nucleotides: TGTGCCTGGAGTACTACTCTAGCGGGAGGCCTCCCTAATGAGCAGTTCTTC. As protein: CAWSTTLAGGLPNEQFF. V usage is TRBV30 and J usage is TRBJ2-1; 11 nucleotides match TRBD2. V lost 2 bases to trimming and J lost 7 bases; unmatched junction nucleotides: 13. Germline lookup yields CDR1 GTSNPN and CDR2 SVGIG (reference sequence). The CDR3 length is 17 residues. Drawing the rest from reference TRBV30 and TRBJ2-1, the complete variable domain is SQTIHQWPATLVQPVGSPLSLECTVEGTSNPNLYWYRQAAGRGLQLLFYSVGIGQISSEVPQNLSASRPQDRQFILSSKKLLLSDSGFYLCAWSTTLAGGLPNEQFFGPGTRLTVL.

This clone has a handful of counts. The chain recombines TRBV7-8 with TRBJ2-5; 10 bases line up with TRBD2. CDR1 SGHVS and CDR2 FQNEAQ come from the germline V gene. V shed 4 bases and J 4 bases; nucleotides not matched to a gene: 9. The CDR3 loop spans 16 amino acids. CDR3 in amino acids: CASSWARIAGGETQYF. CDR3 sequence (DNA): TGTGCCAGCAGCTGGGCCAGAATAGCGGGAGGAGAGACCCAGTACTTC.

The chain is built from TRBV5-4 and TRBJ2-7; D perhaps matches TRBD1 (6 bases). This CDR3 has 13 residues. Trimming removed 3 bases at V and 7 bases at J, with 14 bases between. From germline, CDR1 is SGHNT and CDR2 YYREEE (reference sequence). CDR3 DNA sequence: TGTGCCAGCAGCTCCGCGACAGGCTTGGAGCAGTACTTC. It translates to CASSSATGLEQYF.

DNA for the CDR3: TGTGCCAGCAGTGAAGCCCACAGGCGCGAAACCCAGTACTTC. It yields the protein CASSEAHRRETQYF. This chain links TRBV6-1 with TRBJ2-5; maybe TRBD1 (5 bases). Per germline, CDR1 MNHNS and CDR2 SASEGT. The CDR3 is made up of 14 amino acids. The ends were cut back, 0 bases at V and 8 bases at J, with 13 bases in the middle.

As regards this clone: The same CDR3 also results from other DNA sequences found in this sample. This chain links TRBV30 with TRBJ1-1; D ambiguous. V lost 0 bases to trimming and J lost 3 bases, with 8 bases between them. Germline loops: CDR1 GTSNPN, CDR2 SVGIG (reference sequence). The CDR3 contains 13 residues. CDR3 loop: CAWSVQRDTEAFF. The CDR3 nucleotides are TGTGCCTGGAGTGTACAGCGAGACACTGAAGCTTTCTTT.

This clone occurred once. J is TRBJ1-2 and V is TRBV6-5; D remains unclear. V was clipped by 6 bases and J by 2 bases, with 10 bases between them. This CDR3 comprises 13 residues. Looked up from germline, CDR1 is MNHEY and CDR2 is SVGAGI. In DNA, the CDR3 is TGTGCCAGCAGCAGAAGCGTAAACTATGGCTACACCTTC. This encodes CASSRSVNYGYTF.

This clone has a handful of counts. The CDR3, as DNA: TGTGCCACCAGCAGAGACGGGGTAGATACGCAGTATTTT. Amino acids: CATSRDGVDTQYF. The rearrangement links TRBV15 to TRBJ2-3; D may be TRBD2 (5 bases). Germline V CDR1 and CDR2: LNHNV, YYDKDF (reference sequence). This CDR3 comprises 13 residues. The germline V and J ends were trimmed by 0 bases and 5 bases, with 6 bases remaining between them. Drawing the rest from reference TRBV15 and TRBJ2-3, the complete variable domain is DAMVIQNPRYQVTQFGKPVTLSCSQTLNHNVMYWYQQKSSQAPKLLFHYYDKDFNNEADTPDNFQSRRPNTSFCFLDIRSPGLGDTAMYLCATSRDGVDTQYFGPGTRLTVL.

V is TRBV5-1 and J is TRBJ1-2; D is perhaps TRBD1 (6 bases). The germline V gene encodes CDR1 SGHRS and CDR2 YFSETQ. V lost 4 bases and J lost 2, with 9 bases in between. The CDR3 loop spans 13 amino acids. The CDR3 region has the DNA TGCGCCAGCAGCGCCGACAGGAACTATGGCTACACCTTC. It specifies CASSADRNYGYTF.

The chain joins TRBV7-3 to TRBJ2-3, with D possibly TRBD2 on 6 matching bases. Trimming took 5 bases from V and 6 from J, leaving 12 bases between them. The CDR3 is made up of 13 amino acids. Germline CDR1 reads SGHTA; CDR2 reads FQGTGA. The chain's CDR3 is CASSAGRQDTQYF. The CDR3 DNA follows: TGTGCCAGCAGCGCGGGGAGGCAGGATACGCAGTATTTT.

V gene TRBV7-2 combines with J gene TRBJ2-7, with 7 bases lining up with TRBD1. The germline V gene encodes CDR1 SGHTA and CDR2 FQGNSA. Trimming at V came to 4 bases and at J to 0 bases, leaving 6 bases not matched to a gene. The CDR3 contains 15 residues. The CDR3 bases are TGTGCCAGCAGCTCAGAGACAGGGAGCTCCTACGAGCAGTACTTC. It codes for CASSSETGSSYEQYF.

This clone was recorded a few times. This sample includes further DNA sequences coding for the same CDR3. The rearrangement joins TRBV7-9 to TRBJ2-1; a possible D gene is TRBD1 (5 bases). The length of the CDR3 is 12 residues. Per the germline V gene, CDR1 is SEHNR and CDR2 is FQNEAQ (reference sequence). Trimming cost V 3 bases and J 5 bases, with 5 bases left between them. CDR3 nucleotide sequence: TGTGCCAGCAGCTTGACAGACAATGAGCAGTTCTTC. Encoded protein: CASSLTDNEQFF.

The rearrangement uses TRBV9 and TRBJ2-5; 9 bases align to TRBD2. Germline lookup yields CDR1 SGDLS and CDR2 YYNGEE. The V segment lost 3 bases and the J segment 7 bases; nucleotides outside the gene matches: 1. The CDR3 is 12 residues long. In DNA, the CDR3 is TGTGCCAGCAGCGAGACTAGCGGGACCCAGTACTTC. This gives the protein CASSETSGTQYF.

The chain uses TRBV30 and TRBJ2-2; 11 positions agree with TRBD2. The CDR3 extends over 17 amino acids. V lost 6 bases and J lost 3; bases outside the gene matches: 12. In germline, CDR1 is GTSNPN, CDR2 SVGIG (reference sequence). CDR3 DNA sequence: TGTGCCTGTAGTTTCGGGACTAGCGGCAAGTACACCGGGGAGCTGTTTTTT. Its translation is CACSFGTSGKYTGELFF.

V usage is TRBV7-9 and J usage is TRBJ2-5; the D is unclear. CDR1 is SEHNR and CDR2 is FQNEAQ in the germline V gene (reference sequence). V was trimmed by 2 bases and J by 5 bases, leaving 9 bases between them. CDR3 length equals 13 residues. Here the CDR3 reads CASSLPGLETQYF. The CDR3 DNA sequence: TGTGCCAGCAGCTTACCCGGTCTGGAGACCCAGTACTTC.

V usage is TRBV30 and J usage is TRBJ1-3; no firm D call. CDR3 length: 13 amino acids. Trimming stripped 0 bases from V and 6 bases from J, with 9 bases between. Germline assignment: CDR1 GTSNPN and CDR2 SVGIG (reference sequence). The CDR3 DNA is TGTGCCTGGAGTGTAATGACGGCAAACACCATATATTTT. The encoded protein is CAWSVMTANTIYF.

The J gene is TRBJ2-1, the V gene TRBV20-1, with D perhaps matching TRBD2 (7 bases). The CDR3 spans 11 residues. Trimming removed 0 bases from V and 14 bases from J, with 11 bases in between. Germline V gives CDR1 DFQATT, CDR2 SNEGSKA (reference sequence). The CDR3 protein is CSAREGGAKFF. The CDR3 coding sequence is TGCAGTGCTAGAGAAGGGGGGGCGAAGTTCTTC.